The 18 T cell receptor beta chains below all came from one sample that was sequenced in a study of neurological immune-mediated disorders. TCRdb passed the 5' RACE reads through MiXCR, listing each CDR3 protein once. The sample has 39,000 or so distinct CDR3 sequences, more than 4.5% seen once. The sample consisted of CD4+ T cells from blood. These TCRs come from a man aged 18-30 years in good health.

This clonotype was counted at least ten times. V usage is TRBV10-2 and J usage is TRBJ2-1; tentatively, D is TRBD1 (6 bases). V was clipped by 7 bases and J by 6 bases, with 19 bases between them. CDR3 size: 15 residues. CDR1 is WSHSY and CDR2 is SAAADI in the germline V gene. CDR3 region: CASKFLQGLGNEQFF. In DNA form, the CDR3 reads TGCGCCAGCAAATTCCTCCAGGGGTTGGGCAATGAGCAGTTCTTC.

This clonotype showed up many times. This chain uses TRBV7-9 with TRBJ1-2; D is ambiguous. This CDR3 is built from 14 residues. V dropped 0 bases and J dropped 4 bases, with 9 bases sitting between them. Germline-derived CDR1 and CDR2 are SEHNR and FQNEAQ (reference sequence). The CDR3 DNA reads TGTGCCAGCAGCTTAGCCTACCCAGGCTATGGCTACACCTTC. Translation: CASSLAYPGYGYTF.

At least ten counts were recorded for this clonotype. The CDR3 sequence: CSARRVIGQPQHF. In DNA, the CDR3 is TGCAGTGCTAGAAGGGTAATAGGGCAGCCCCAGCATTTT. The genes are TRBV20-1 and TRBJ1-5; D unclear. V was trimmed by 2 bases and J by 7 bases, leaving 12 bases between them. CDR1 and CDR2 from the germline V gene are DFQATT and SNEGSKA (reference sequence). This CDR3 is 13 amino acids long.

This clonotype was counted at least ten times. V is TRBV6-1 and J is TRBJ2-1; the match to TRBD2 covers 9 bases. The CDR3 extends over 14 amino acids. Trimming took 3 bases from V and 10 from J; bases not matched to a gene: 7. The germline V gene has CDR1 MNHNS and CDR2 SASEGT. The CDR3 protein is CASSDGGGGYEQFF. CDR3 DNA: TGTGCCAGCAGTGACGGCGGGGGGGGGTACGAGCAGTTCTTC.

Written as DNA, the CDR3 is TGTGCCAGCAGCTTAGTGGGGACAGGGGTCCCTCTGTGGGGGGCCAACGTCCTGACTTTC. Amino acid sequence: CASSLVGTGVPLWGANVLTF. The J gene is TRBJ2-6, the V gene TRBV7-2; 10 nucleotides line up with TRBD1. Germline V gene lookup returns CDR1 SGHTA and CDR2 FQGNSA. This CDR3 is built from 20 residues. The J segment lost 4 bases and the V segment lost 1 base, leaving 13 bases of the junction unmatched. Supplemented by reference TRBV7-2 and TRBJ2-6, the full variable domain reads GAGVSQSPSNKVTEKGKDVELRCDPISGHTALYWYRQSLGQGLEFLIYFQGNSAPDKSGLPSDRFSAERTGGSVSTLTIQRTQQEDSAVYLCASSLVGTGVPLWGANVLTFGAGSRLTVL.

In this sample, this clonotype turned up many times. The rearrangement joins TRBV7-2 to TRBJ2-3; TRBD1 aligns across 7 bases. In germline, CDR1 is SGHTA, CDR2 FQGNSA. The V gene end was trimmed by 5 bases and the J gene end by 6 bases; junction bases not matched to a gene: 11. CDR3 length equals 15 residues. CDR3 amino acids: CASSPDRVVLDTQYF. The CDR3 DNA follows: TGTGCCAGCAGCCCCGACAGGGTTGTTTTGGATACGCAGTATTTT.

This clonotype was seen many times. The J gene is TRBJ2-3, the V gene TRBV20-1, with TRBD2 identical over 12 bases. CDR1 is DFQATT and CDR2 is SNEGSKA in the germline V gene (reference sequence). The V segment lost 3 bases and the J segment 3 bases; nucleotides outside the gene matches: 1. This CDR3 is built from 14 residues. The CDR3 is CSASGLAGTDTQYF. The CDR3 nucleotides read TGCAGTGCTAGTGGACTAGCGGGGACAGATACGCAGTATTTT.

In this sample, this clonotype turned up many times. The gene calls are TRBV5-1 and TRBJ1-6; 9 nucleotides match TRBD1. The germline gives CDR1 SGHRS, CDR2 YFSETQ. CDR3 size: 15 residues. After removal of 3 bases from V and 8 bases from J, the junction contained 6 bases not matched to a gene. CDR3 loop: CASSWTGAADSPLHF. The CDR3 DNA follows: TGCGCCAGCAGCTGGACAGGGGCGGCGGATTCACCCCTCCACTTT.

The V gene is TRBV14, the J gene TRBJ2-1; D may be TRBD2 (6 bases). V was shortened by 0 bases and J by 2 bases, with 14 bases between the two germline ends. Looked up from germline, CDR1 is SGHDN and CDR2 is FVKESK. The CDR3 extends over 17 amino acids. CDR3 residues: CASSQDEAGKAYNEQFF. Here the CDR3 DNA reads TGTGCCAGCAGCCAAGATGAGGCGGGGAAAGCCTACAATGAGCAGTTCTTC.

Judged by abundance, this clonotype is medium-sized. The J gene is TRBJ2-5, the V gene TRBV7-2; 8 bases are shared with TRBD2. The V gene's germline CDR1 is SGHTA and CDR2 FQGNSA. The V segment lost 5 bases and the J segment 2 bases; nucleotides outside the gene matches: 4. The CDR3 has 14 residues. CDR3: CASSPRLAQETQYF. As DNA, the CDR3 is TGTGCCAGCAGCCCCCGACTAGCGCAAGAGACCCAGTACTTC.

This clonotype was counted at least ten times. The chain carries TRBV9 and TRBJ2-1; D ambiguous. Germline CDR1 reads SGDLS; CDR2 reads YYNGEE. The CDR3 runs 15 residues. V lost 0 bases and J lost 7, with 14 bases in between. This chain's CDR3 is CASSVASARANEQFF. Here the CDR3 DNA reads TGTGCCAGCAGCGTAGCTTCGGCTAGAGCGAATGAGCAGTTCTTC. Using reference TRBV9 and TRBJ2-1 for the parts outside the CDR3, the full variable domain is DSGVTQTPKHLITATGQRVTLRCSPRSGDLSVYWYQQSLDQGLQFLIQYYNGEERAKGNILERFSAQQFPDLHSELNLSSLELGDSALYFCASSVASARANEQFFGPGTRLTVL.

This clonotype has at least ten counts. The chain carries TRBV2 and TRBJ1-5; D is ambiguous. CDR1 is SNHLY and CDR2 is FYNNEI in the germline V gene. V shed 6 bases and J shed 4 bases, with 16 bases lying between them. The CDR3 is made up of 15 amino acids. The CDR3 spells CASSGPSDINQPQHF. In DNA form, the CDR3 reads TGTGCCAGCAGCGGACCCTCGGATATTAATCAGCCCCAGCATTTT.

This clonotype was observed a handful of times. The rearrangement uses TRBV7-3 and TRBJ2-1; 7 bases align to TRBD2. The CDR3 has 13 residues. J gave up 7 bases and V 4 bases, and 4 bases lay outside the gene matches. Germline V gene lookup returns CDR1 SGHTA and CDR2 FQGTGA. The CDR3 here is CASSYRGGNEQFF. The DNA of the CDR3 is TGTGCCAGCAGCTATAGGGGAGGGAATGAGCAGTTCTTC.

Ten or more counts support this clonotype. The V call is TRBV20-1, the J call TRBJ1-2, with 10 bases matching TRBD1. The V segment lost 0 bases and the J segment 6 bases; nucleotides outside the gene matches: 1. CDR1 is DFQATT and CDR2 is SNEGSKA in the germline V gene (reference sequence). The CDR3 has 13 residues. The DNA of the CDR3 is TGCAGTGCTAGAGACGGGACAGGGGATGGCTACACCTTC. Its translation: CSARDGTGDGYTF.

This clonotype was observed at least ten times. The gene calls are TRBV6-6 and TRBJ2-7; D possibly uses TRBD1 or TRBD2 (5 bases each). Germline-derived CDR1 and CDR2 are MNHNY and SVGAGI (reference sequence). There are 14 residues in the CDR3. Between the trimmed V and J ends, which lost 6 bases and 6 bases, there was a span of 18 bases. The CDR3 DNA reads TGTGCCAGCAGGGGACGGTGGGAGAGGTCCGAGCAGTACTTC. Translation gives CASRGRWERSEQYF.

This clonotype came up many times. The rearrangement uses TRBV7-9 and TRBJ1-5; D possibly corresponds to TRBD1 (5 bases). From germline, CDR1 is SEHNR and CDR2 FQNEAQ (reference sequence). V shed 5 bases and J shed 2 bases, with 16 bases lying between them. This CDR3 region has 16 residues. The CDR3 region has the DNA TGTGCCAGCAGCCGTGGGGACGGTGAGGGCAATCAGCCCCAGCATTTT. Protein: CASSRGDGEGNQPQHF.

This clonotype was observed at least ten times. CDR3 bases: TGTGCCAGCAGTTACTCGAGAGCAGGGGCCACCTACGAGCAGTACTTC. Encoded protein: CASSYSRAGATYEQYF. The chain carries TRBV6-5 and TRBJ2-7; possible D gene TRBD1, 6 bases. The CDR3 totals 16 residues. Germline V gene sequence: CDR1 MNHEY, CDR2 SVGAGI. V was shortened by 0 bases and J by 2 bases, with 14 bases between the two germline ends.

This clonotype was observed at least ten times. The chain recombines TRBV5-1 with TRBJ2-2, with TRBD2 identical over 7 bases. V dropped 3 bases and J dropped 4; count of bases not matched to a gene: 6. Germline CDR1 and CDR2: SGHRS and YFSETQ. The CDR3 runs 15 residues. Here the CDR3 DNA reads TGCGCCAGCAGCTCGTCTAGCGGAGGCACCGGGGAGCTGTTTTTT. Its translation is CASSSSSGGTGELFF.